These 9 T cell receptor beta chains came from one sample sequenced in a study of identical twins (dated by TCRdb to the mid-2010s). Library preparation used 5' RACE. Sequencer: Illumina HiSeq 2000. TCRdb trimmed public reads at Q25 via fastp, called clones via MiXCR and kept in-frame beta chains. Every CDR3 protein is listed once, alongside the most common genes and DNA of its rows. Recorded for this sample are approximately 490,000 distinct CDR3 sequences; approximately 20% of them occurred a single time. Approximately 0.5% of the sample is taken by the ten largest. The same specimen was also included in a second study, on yellow fever vaccine responses in identical twins.

Sequencing was carried out using CD4+ T cells sorted from blood. The receptors come from a woman younger than 35 in good health.

The rearrangement uses TRBV3-1 and TRBJ2-3; 10 nucleotides match TRBD2. This CDR3 contains 15 residues. With V trimmed by 1 base and J by 9 bases, 7 bases remained unmatched. Germline CDR1 is LGHDT and CDR2 is YNNKEL (reference sequence). The CDR3 reads CASSQVSSGSRTQYF. The CDR3 DNA is TGTGCCAGCAGCCAAGTTTCTAGCGGGAGTAGGACGCAGTATTTT.

The V gene is TRBV5-1, the J gene TRBJ1-1; D is unclear. Germline assignment: CDR1 SGHRS and CDR2 YFSETQ. The CDR3 sequence is 15 residues long. Trimming cost V 2 bases and J 4 bases, with 15 bases left between them. The CDR3: CASSFGSGGVTEAFF. DNA for the CDR3: TGCGCCAGCAGCTTCGGATCAGGAGGAGTCACTGAAGCTTTCTTT.

This clonotype came up a few times. CDR3 DNA sequence: TGTGCCACCAGCAGAGATATAACTAGCGGAAGGTGGTATGAGCAGTTCTTC. Translating it yields CATSRDITSGRWYEQFF. The genes are TRBV15 and TRBJ2-1, with TRBD2 identical over 8 bases. Germline V gene data show CDR1 as LNHNV and CDR2 as YYDKDF (reference sequence). V was clipped by 0 bases and J by 8 bases; unmatched bases: 12. The CDR3 runs 17 residues.

The rearrangement uses TRBV12-3 or TRBV12-4 and TRBJ2-7; 12 nucleotides line up with TRBD2. The CDR3 loop spans 15 amino acids. The trim removed 4 bases at V and 4 bases at J, leaving 5 bases unmatched. The CDR3 loop is CASSSVGTSGYEQYF. DNA for the CDR3: TGTGCCAGCAGTTCAGTCGGGACTAGCGGGTACGAGCAGTACTTC.

The V call is TRBV18, the J call TRBJ2-5, with TRBD1 identical over 7 bases. J gave up 1 base and V 3 bases, and 5 bases lay outside the gene matches. Germline CDR1 and CDR2: KGHSH and LQKENI. CDR3 length equals 15 residues. This chain's CDR3 is CASSPRTGPQETQYF. In DNA, the CDR3 is TGTGCCAGCTCACCGAGGACAGGCCCCCAAGAGACCCAGTACTTC.

The chain uses TRBV29-1 and TRBJ2-1; no firm D call. The germline gives CDR1 SQVTM, CDR2 ANQGSEA. V lost 6 bases to trimming and J lost 2 bases, with 8 bases between them. The CDR3 sequence is 12 residues long. CDR3 DNA: TGCAGCGTCCAGTCAACCTACAATGAGCAGTTCTTC. Amino acid sequence: CSVQSTYNEQFF.

The chain recombines TRBV10-3 with TRBJ1-2; the D is unclear. Trimming took 3 bases from V and 6 from J, leaving 8 bases between them. The length of the CDR3 is 12 residues. CDR1 and CDR2 (germline): ENHRY, SYGVKD. As DNA, the CDR3 is TGTGCCATCAGTGACATTCTGAATGGCTACACCTTC. This gives the protein CAISDILNGYTF.

The V gene is TRBV18, the J gene TRBJ1-4; D remains unclear. V was trimmed by 0 bases and J by 12 bases, leaving 8 bases between them. The V gene's germline CDR1 is KGHSH and CDR2 LQKENI. This CDR3 has 12 residues. The CDR3 sequence: CASSPPRIQLFF. CDR3 nucleotides: TGTGCCAGCTCACCACCGCGTATTCAACTGTTTTTT.

The chain joins TRBV20-1 to TRBJ2-3; D is unresolved. Germline V gene lookup returns CDR1 DFQATT and CDR2 SNEGSKA (reference sequence). V lost 4 bases to trimming and J lost 2 bases, with 13 bases between them. The CDR3 consists of 14 residues. The CDR3 DNA is TGCAGTGCTACCCAAAGGGCGTACACAGATACGCAGTATTTT. Residues: CSATQRAYTDTQYF.